The 7 T cell receptor beta chains below were found in one sample sequenced in a study of T-cell reconstitution after alpha-beta-depleted transplantation in children listed by TCRdb under 2016. Libraries were made using PCR. Sequencer: Illumina HiSeq 2500. Molecular barcoding was employed in the preparation of TCR libraries, with unique molecular identifiers being used to normalize TCRbeta repertoire quantification. TCRdb trimmed the raw reads at Q25, called clones with MiXCR and kept productive beta chains. Rows are combined by CDR3 protein, so each entry shows the most common genes and DNA. The table for this sample lists about 600,000 distinct CDR3 sequences; over 9.5% of them were counted only once. 3.5% to 5% of the sample goes to the ten largest clones. Sequencing was performed on PBMCs from the stem cell graft donor, taken from the stem cell graft. The source of these receptors is a human donor who donated a stem cell graft to a child with acute myeloid leukemia.

This clonotype was counted a few times. This chain joins TRBV7-9 and TRBJ1-2; D gene uncertain. V shed 2 bases and J shed 2 bases, with 9 bases lying between them. This CDR3 contains 14 residues. Germline CDR1 and CDR2: SEHNR and FQNEAQ (reference sequence). CDR3 protein: CASSLNTQNYGYTF. For the CDR3, the DNA is TGTGCCAGCAGCTTAAACACCCAAAACTATGGCTACACCTTC.

The chain links TRBV24-1 to TRBJ2-1, with 9 bases that match TRBD1. V lost 7 bases, J lost 5 bases, and 8 bases stayed unmatched. CDR1 KGHDR and CDR2 SFDVKD come from the germline V gene. The CDR3 consists of 15 residues. CDR3 region: CATSETGGYHNEQFF. The DNA of the CDR3 is TGTGCCACCAGCGAAACAGGGGGCTATCACAATGAGCAGTTCTTC.

The chain uses TRBV5-1 and TRBJ1-1, with 8 bases that match TRBD1. CDR1 SGHRS and CDR2 YFSETQ come from the germline V gene. This CDR3 has 15 amino acids. J gave up 0 bases and V 4 bases, and 5 bases lay outside the gene matches. The CDR3 nucleotides are TGCGCCAGCAGCAAGGACAGGGCATTGAACACTGAAGCTTTCTTT. As protein: CASSKDRALNTEAFF.

J is TRBJ2-3 and V is TRBV15; D uncertain. Between the trimmed V and J ends, which lost 0 bases and 3 bases, there was a span of 19 bases. The CDR3 is 18 amino acids. Germline values: CDR1 LNHNV, CDR2 YYDKDF (reference sequence). The CDR3 coding sequence is TGTGCCACCAGCAGAGATCCACGGCGCACAGATCTTACAGATACGCAGTATTTT. Its translation: CATSRDPRRTDLTDTQYF.

This chain links TRBV24-1 with TRBJ2-7; no clear D. Trimming took 4 bases from V and 3 from J, leaving 18 bases between them. The CDR3 extends over 16 amino acids. The germline gives CDR1 KGHDR, CDR2 SFDVKD. The CDR3 DNA reads as TGTGCCACCAGTGACCCTGGTGGGGATTCCAGCTACGAGCAGTACTTC. This codes for CATSDPGGDSSYEQYF.

This clonotype occurred a few times. The chain's CDR3 is CASSVDGLQETQYF. For the CDR3, the DNA is TGTGCCAGCAGCGTAGACGGGCTACAAGAGACCCAGTACTTC. The chain recombines TRBV9 with TRBJ2-5, with D unresolved. Trimming shortened V by 0 bases and J by 2 bases, and 8 bases separated the two germline ends. Germline V lookup: CDR1 SGDLS, CDR2 YYNGEE. CDR3 length equals 14 residues. The whole variable domain, filled in from reference TRBV9 and TRBJ2-5, reads DSGVTQTPKHLITATGQRVTLRCSPRSGDLSVYWYQQSLDQGLQFLIQYYNGEERAKGNILERFSAQQFPDLHSELNLSSLELGDSALYFCASSVDGLQETQYFGPGTRLLVL.

This clonotype was recorded a few times. This chain uses TRBV5-5 with TRBJ1-5, with D possibly TRBD1 on 5 matching bases. V lost 5 bases, J lost 4 bases, and 13 bases lay in between. This CDR3 has 14 amino acids. CDR1 and CDR2 (germline): SGHKS, YYEKEE (reference sequence). The CDR3 bases are TGTGCCAGCAGGCCAACAGGTACTAATCAGCCCCAGCATTTT. Protein: CASRPTGTNQPQHF.